These 7 T cell receptor beta chains were all obtained from the same sample, sequenced in a study of cytomegalovirus exposure and HLA in healthy donors. Vbeta (60) and Jbeta (13) primers were used in the PCR. Profiling relied on immunoSEQ multiplex PCR, and the TCRdb table lists in-frame clones only, not all of them. The sample contains under 200,000 clones, around 75% of which appear only once. Sequenced: PBMCs. These receptor sequences come from a woman under 40 in good health and CMV-seronegative.

V gene TRBV6-5 combines with J gene TRBJ2-1, with D possibly being TRBD2 (6 bases). The CDR3 covers 15 residues. Trimming removed 6 bases at V and 0 bases at J, with 12 bases between. CDR1 MNHEY and CDR2 SVGAGI come from the germline V gene. This CDR3 is CASRLSGGSYNEQFF. The CDR3 DNA sequence: TGTGCCAGCAGACTTTCCGGGGGCTCCTACAATGAGCAGTTCTTC.

Details on this clone: The same CDR3 is also encoded by other DNA sequences in this sample. The chain is built from TRBV6-5 and TRBJ1-1; D might be TRBD1 (5 bases). The CDR3 has 15 residues. Germline values: CDR1 MNHEY, CDR2 SVGAGI. Trimming took off 0 bases at V and 2 bases at J, with 10 bases between the two ends. CDR3 bases: TGTGCCAGCAGTTACTCGGGGGGGGGAAACACTGAAGCTTTCTTT. It is translated as CASSYSGGGNTEAFF.

The rearrangement joins TRBV19 to TRBJ1-2; D call uncertain. V was pared by 3 bases and J by 0 bases, with 8 bases between. Germline V gene data show CDR1 as LNHDA and CDR2 as SQIVND (reference sequence). The length of the CDR3 is 14 residues. The CDR3 reads CASSILQTNYGYTF. CDR3 coding DNA: TGTGCCAGTAGTATCTTACAGACTAACTATGGCTACACCTTC. The full variable domain, rest sourced from reference TRBV19 and TRBJ1-2, is DGGITQSPKYLFRKEGQNVTLSCEQNLNHDAMYWYRQDPGQGLRLIYYSQIVNDFQKGDIAEGYSVSREKKESFPLTVTSAQKNPTAFYLCASSILQTNYGYTFGSGTRLTVV.

The CDR3 DNA sequence: TGCGCCAGCAGCCCCTTACGAGGAGGGATCGAAAACATTCAGTACTTC. Its protein product is CASSPLRGGIENIQYF. The chain recombines TRBV5-1 with TRBJ2-4; D possibly corresponds to TRBD2 (6 bases). With 4 bases removed from V and 5 bases from J, the gap between germline ends came to 19 bases. Germline loops: CDR1 SGHRS, CDR2 YFSETQ. The length of the CDR3 is 16 residues.

This sequence joins TRBV6-4 and TRBJ2-3, with 7 bases lining up with TRBD2. V was pared by 3 bases and J by 4 bases, with 7 bases of the junction left unmatched. Per the germline V gene, CDR1 is MRHNA and CDR2 is SNTAGT. The CDR3 is made up of 15 amino acids. Here the CDR3 reads CASSEREGEADTQYF. The CDR3 nucleotides are TGTGCCAGCAGTGAAAGGGAGGGAGAGGCAGATACGCAGTATTTT.

This clone was picked up a small number of times. The gene calls are TRBV4-3 and TRBJ1-2; 9 nucleotides line up with TRBD1. V was clipped by 0 bases and J by 5 bases; unmatched bases: 4. This CDR3 region has 15 residues. CDR1 and CDR2 (germline): LGHNA, YSLEER. As DNA, the CDR3 is TGCGCCAGCAGCCAAGATCAGACAGGGGGGTATGGCTACACCTTC. It encodes CASSQDQTGGYGYTF.

The rearrangement joins TRBV27 to TRBJ1-3, with D tentatively TRBD1 (6 bases). V dropped 5 bases and J dropped 4 bases, with 12 bases sitting between them. Germline V gene data show CDR1 as MNHEY and CDR2 as SMNVEV (reference sequence). The CDR3 runs to 14 residues. CDR3 nucleotides: TGTGCCAGCAGTGGGGGGGCTGAAGGAAACACCATATATTTT. It codes for CASSGGAEGNTIYF.